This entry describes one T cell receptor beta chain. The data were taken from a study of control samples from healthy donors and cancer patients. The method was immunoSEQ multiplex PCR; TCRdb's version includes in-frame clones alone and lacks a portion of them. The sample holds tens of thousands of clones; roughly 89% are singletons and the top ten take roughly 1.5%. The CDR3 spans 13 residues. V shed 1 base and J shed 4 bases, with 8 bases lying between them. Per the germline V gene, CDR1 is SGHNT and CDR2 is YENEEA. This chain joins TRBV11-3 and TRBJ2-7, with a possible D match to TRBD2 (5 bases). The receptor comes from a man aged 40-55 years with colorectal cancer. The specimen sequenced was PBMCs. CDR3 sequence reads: CASSLGGEYEQYF. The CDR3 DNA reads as TGTGCCAGCAGCTTAGGTGGGGAGTACGAGCAGTACTTC.